This T cell receptor beta chain emerged from a study of early T cells in non-severe SARS-CoV-2 infection. Findings and caveats of the study: VDJdb matches were skewed toward anti-spike CD8 T cell responses.

This clonotype was seen ten or more times. Antigen specificity is unknown. TCRdb itself ran the 5' RACE reads through MiXCR, one entry per CDR3 protein. The table has more than 30,000 distinct CDR3 sequences, 5.8% seen once; the top ten hold more than 25%. The CDR3 runs to 14 residues. In germline, CDR1 is GTSNPN, CDR2 SVGIG (reference sequence). With 0 bases removed from V and 0 bases from J, the gap between germline ends came to 5 bases. This clonotype was sampled from an adult who was a healthcare worker with PCR-confirmed SARS-CoV-2 infection or an uninfected control (not recorded which). The J gene is TRBJ2-2, the V gene TRBV30; D unresolved. Sequencing was carried out using whole blood. CDR3 loop: CAWSVGPNTGELFF. CDR3 in DNA: TGTGCCTGGAGTGTAGGACCGAACACCGGGGAGCTGTTTTTT.